The 9 T cell receptor beta chains in this list originate from one sample, sequenced in a study of blood T cell repertoires in COVID-19. Sequencing was performed with immunoSEQ multiplex PCR; in TCRdb, only in-frame clones are kept and a portion is missing. The sample holds fewer than 200,000 clones, around 80% seen once. The material sequenced was peripheral blood. These receptors all stem from a man between 65 and 80 years old with active or convalescent COVID-19.

V usage is TRBV29-1 and J usage is TRBJ1-4; 12 bases are a match to TRBD1. Unmatched junction bases numbered 7, after V lost 6 bases and J lost 11 bases. The CDR3 has 13 amino acids. Germline V CDR1 and CDR2: SQVTM, ANQGSEA. The CDR3: CSVGDRGRLKLFF. CDR3 DNA: TGCAGCGTCGGGGACAGGGGGCGTTTGAAACTGTTTTTT. The full variable domain, its missing parts supplied by reference TRBV29-1 and TRBJ1-4, is SAVISQKPSRDICQRGTSLTIQCQVDSQVTMMFWYRQQPGQSLTLIATANQGSEATYESGFVIDKFPISRPNLTFSTLTVSNMSPEDSSIYLCSVGDRGRLKLFFGSGTQLSVL.

This clone is a singleton in its sample. The CDR3 loop is CASSEGSLMRKLFF. The CDR3 DNA reads TGTGCCAGCAGTGAGGGCAGCCTAATGAGAAAACTGTTTTTT. The J gene is TRBJ1-4, the V gene TRBV2; the D is unclear. The ends were cut back, 3 bases at V and 10 bases at J, with 15 bases in the middle. The germline V gene has CDR1 SNHLY and CDR2 FYNNEI. The CDR3 length is 14 residues.

This chain uses TRBV6-2 or TRBV6-3 with TRBJ1-5, with TRBD1 as a possible D gene (5 bases). With 5 bases removed from V and 6 bases from J, the gap between germline ends came to 14 bases. Germline loops: CDR1 MNHEY, CDR2 SVGEGT. The CDR3 spans 14 residues. The DNA of the CDR3 is TGTGCCAGCAGTGTCCGGGGGGAAGGTCAGCCCCAGCATTTT. Protein sequence: CASSVRGEGQPQHF.

The chain joins TRBV4-3 to TRBJ1-2; 7 bases are a match to TRBD1. The length of the CDR3 is 13 residues. With V trimmed by 4 bases and J by 3 bases, 2 bases remained unmatched. Per the germline V gene, CDR1 is LGHNA and CDR2 is YSLEER. The CDR3 DNA is TGCGCCAGCAGCCGCGACAGGGACTATGGCTACACCTTC. Amino acid sequence: CASSRDRDYGYTF.

A few counts support this clone. The V call is TRBV5-4, the J call TRBJ2-1; D is possibly TRBD2 (6 bases). V was trimmed by 4 bases and J by 5 bases, leaving 16 bases between them. This CDR3 region has 15 residues. The germline V gene encodes CDR1 SGHNT and CDR2 YYREEE (reference sequence). The CDR3 is CASSHRRDLNNEQFF. For the CDR3, the DNA is TGTGCCAGCAGCCACCGCCGGGACTTAAACAATGAGCAGTTCTTC.

The gene calls are TRBV2 and TRBJ2-2; 15 positions match TRBD2. Germline V gene lookup returns CDR1 SNHLY and CDR2 FYNNEI. The CDR3 sequence is 16 residues long. V shed 5 bases, J shed 4 bases, and the junction held 2 bases outside the gene matches. CDR3 nucleotides: TGTGCCAGCAGTCCGGGACTAGCGGGAGGCACCGGGGAGCTGTTTTTT. This translates into CASSPGLAGGTGELFF.

V gene TRBV6-1 combines with J gene TRBJ2-7; unclear D gene. Germline assignment: CDR1 MNHNS and CDR2 SASEGT. V gave up 3 bases and J gave up 6 bases, with 6 bases separating them. The CDR3 loop spans 11 amino acids. The CDR3 spells CASSDLSEQYF. DNA of the CDR3: TGTGCCAGCAGTGACCTCAGCGAGCAGTACTTC.

The chain carries TRBV6-2 or TRBV6-3 and TRBJ2-1, with D possibly TRBD1 on 5 matching bases. The ends were cut back, 5 bases at V and 10 bases at J, with 15 bases in the middle. CDR3 size: 13 residues. The germline V gene has CDR1 MNHEY and CDR2 SVGEGT. Here the CDR3 reads CASSPLDRTEQFF. CDR3 nucleotide sequence: TGTGCCAGCAGTCCCCTCGACAGAACCGAGCAGTTCTTC.

The chain employs TRBV5-1 and TRBJ2-5, with TRBD1 as a possible D gene (6 bases). The V and J ends lost 1 base and 2 bases respectively, with 12 bases between them. This CDR3 is built from 15 residues. Germline values: CDR1 SGHRS, CDR2 YFSETQ. The CDR3, as DNA: TGCGCCAGCAGCTTGCTAGGGACAAGGCAAGAGACCCAGTACTTC. Its protein is CASSLLGTRQETQYF.